This T cell receptor (beta chain) was sequenced for a study of blood T cell repertoires in COVID-19. At the level of the study: Donors in the United States, Italy and Spain gave samples during acute or convalescent COVID-19.

In the original workflow: Reference gene primer amplification in the assay estimated nucleated cell counts. Some clones are missing from TCRdb's copy, which holds only in-frame ones; the method was immunoSEQ multiplex PCR. V, J and clone size reflect that table, while D and trimming were determined from the DNA. The data show about 26,000 clones, roughly 90% seen once. V shed 6 bases and J 0 bases; nucleotides not matched to a gene: 6. Per the germline V gene, CDR1 is KGHSH and CDR2 is LQKENI. The CDR3 consists of 16 residues. This TCR was sampled from a man in his 70s with acute or convalescent COVID-19. Input material: peripheral blood. This chain links TRBV18 with TRBJ1-5, with 9 bases identical to TRBD1. CDR3 DNA: TGTGCCAGCTCGTCACAGGGGGCTAATAGCAATCAGCCCCAGCATTTT. It codes for CASSSQGANSNQPQHF.